This TCR beta chain was sequenced for a study of T-cell memory formation after mild COVID-19. Study information: TCR clusters mostly belonged to single donors.

Worth noting for this clonotype: Antigen unknown.

Notes on the study in general: That cross-reactive memory joined was suggested by some responding clones appearing in pre-infection memory. The main location of contracting CD4+ clones was CM and EM, and that of contracting CD8+ clones was EMRA.

The authors produced TCR alpha and TCR beta cDNA libraries with sample barcodes and UMIs by 5'RACE using constant-segment primers. TCRdb ran MiXCR on the 5' RACE reads and lists one entry per CDR3 protein. This sample carries 150,000 to 200,000 distinct CDR3 sequences, roughly 31% of them seen once, and the ten largest clones take about 12%. The receptor was derived from an adult woman who had mild COVID-19 (a few samples of this study predate the infection). Cell type and time point are not known. Sequencing was performed on PBMCs or a T cell subset sorted from them (not recorded which).

CDR3 protein: CASSLGPDEQYF. For the CDR3, the DNA is TGTGCCAGCAGCTTAGGGCCGGACGAGCAGTACTTC. The V call is TRBV7-9, the J call TRBJ2-7; D is uncertain. This CDR3 is 12 amino acids long. V lost 1 base, J lost 5 bases, and 6 bases lay in between. CDR1 and CDR2 (germline): SEHNR, FQNEAQ (reference sequence).